Below are 3 T cell receptor beta chains sequenced from a single sample in a study of beta chain features in type 1 diabetes. Every isolated RNA sample was fully reverse transcribed, so sequencing captured expressed TCRB transcripts. Generated by immunoSEQ multiplex PCR, the TCRdb table keeps only in-frame clones and is missing some. The data hold over 120,000 clones, with just over 9% observed a single time. Sequencing used central memory CD4+ T cells from blood. The receptors were gathered from a man aged 18 to 29 in good health.

There are a few counts of this clone. The rearrangement joins TRBV7-2 to TRBJ1-5; tentative D call: TRBD1 (5 bases). CDR3 length: 14 amino acids. V dropped 1 base and J dropped 7 bases, with 11 bases sitting between them. Germline CDR1 and CDR2: SGHTA and FQGNSA. In DNA, the CDR3 is TGTGCCAGCAGCTTAGGGACAACGCCCCAGCCCCAGCATTTT. Translation gives CASSLGTTPQPQHF.

This clone turned up a few times. The V and J genes are TRBV7-2 and TRBJ2-7; 7 bases fit TRBD1. CDR1 SGHTA and CDR2 FQGNSA come from the germline V gene. This CDR3 region has 15 residues. J lost 9 bases, V lost 5 bases, and 16 bases had no gene match. The CDR3 coding sequence is TGTGCCAGCAGCCCCCCGACAGGGTCCATAGAAGGGCAGTACTTC. Translated: CASSPPTGSIEGQYF. The full variable domain, its missing parts supplied by reference TRBV7-2 and TRBJ2-7, is GAGVSQSPSNKVTEKGKDVELRCDPISGHTALYWYRQSLGQGLEFLIYFQGNSAPDKSGLPSDRFSAERTGGSVSTLTIQRTQQEDSAVYLCASSPPTGSIEGQYFGPGTRLTVT.

This chain joins TRBV5-4 and TRBJ1-5; 8 nucleotides line up with TRBD1. The V gene end was trimmed by 3 bases and the J gene end by 6 bases; junction bases not matched to a gene: 5. Looked up from germline, CDR1 is SGHNT and CDR2 is YYREEE (reference sequence). CDR3 length: 14 residues. This chain's CDR3 is CASSSDRAAQPQHF. The CDR3, as DNA: TGTGCCAGCAGCTCGGACAGGGCGGCTCAGCCCCAGCATTTT.